The next 2 T cell receptor beta chains were all read from a single sample in a study of CD8 T cells in Susac syndrome. cDNA came from roughly 0.5 to 1 ug RNA primed by random hexamers. TCRdb re-called the immunoSEQ multiplex PCR reads with MiXCR, one entry per CDR3 protein. The sample yields approximately 190,000 distinct CDR3 sequences, nearly 97% seen once. The specimen was CD4+ T cells from PBMCs. These receptors were obtained from a human donor with Susac syndrome.

The V call is TRBV6-6, the J call TRBJ1-2; D is unclear. The V and J ends lost 11 bases and 0 bases respectively, with 13 bases between them. Germline V gene data show CDR1 as MNHNY and CDR2 as SVGAGI (reference sequence). CDR3 length equals 13 residues. CDR3 sequence (DNA): TGTGCCTGCCGCCCGGTAGCTAACTATGGCTACACCTTC. Protein sequence: CACRPVANYGYTF.

The chain links TRBV5-4 to TRBJ1-1, with unresolved D. V was pared by 5 bases and J by 2 bases, with 13 bases between. Looked up from germline, CDR1 is SGHNT and CDR2 is YYREEE (reference sequence). The CDR3 loop spans 14 amino acids. The CDR3 here is CASRKETSNTEAFF. The DNA for the CDR3 is TGTGCCAGCAGAAAGGAGACCTCCAACACTGAAGCTTTCTTT.